This T cell receptor (beta chain) came from a study of Graves' ophthalmopathy and Graves' hyperthyroidism. Study information: Peripheral blood sampling preceded any treatment and occurred at initial diagnosis. Study observations and caveats: A model built from 13 signatures distinguished ophthalmopathy from stable hyperthyroidism with roughly 90% sensitivity and around 78% specificity. The blood repertoire also included most expanded thyroid clonotypes above 0.001 frequency.

The CDR3 is 15 amino acids. V dropped 5 bases and J dropped 6; count of bases not matched to a gene: 12. This clonotype was found a few times. The antigen remains unidentified. Moderate-to-severe activity, CAS ≥3, NOSPECS ≥4 and duration under 3 months were recorded for donors with ophthalmopathy. TCR beta CDR3 amplification used RNA transcripts. Amplification began with first-round RT-PCR using HTBI primers, then second-round multiplex PCR was performed. From the multiplex PCR reads, TCRdb called clonotypes with MiXCR, one entry per CDR3 protein. Altogether about 500,000 distinct CDR3 sequences are present, around an eighth being singletons, with the ten largest covering around 9.8%.

Sequenced sample: blood. This clonotype was obtained from a woman in her 30s with Graves' ophthalmopathy. The V call is TRBV12-3 or TRBV12-4, the J call TRBJ1-1; TRBD1 aligns across 7 bases. The CDR3 bases are TGTGCCAGCAGTCATATACAGGGGTTGTCGGCTGAAGCTTTCTTT. Residues: CASSHIQGLSAEAFF.